Shown below are 18 T cell receptor beta chains from a single sample sequenced in a study of T cell changes during pregnancy in multiple sclerosis. Generated by immunoSEQ multiplex PCR, the TCRdb table keeps only in-frame clones and is missing some. The sample lists approximately 49,000 clones, 85% to 95% occurring once. The material was peripheral blood, obtained after pregnancy. These receptor sequences come from a female donor with multiple sclerosis, enrolled in a pregnancy study.

This chain joins TRBV9 and TRBJ2-6; D is perhaps TRBD2 (6 bases). The germline gives CDR1 SGDLS, CDR2 YYNGEE. V lost 0 bases and J lost 0, with 7 bases in between. The CDR3 totals 16 residues. The CDR3 protein is CASSVAGGSGANVLTF. The CDR3 DNA reads TGTGCCAGCAGCGTAGCCGGGGGCTCTGGGGCCAACGTCCTGACTTTC.

The chain has TRBV7-3 and TRBJ1-2; 10 bases line up with TRBD1. CDR3 size: 16 residues. V lost 5 bases, J lost 4 bases, and 10 bases stayed unmatched. Germline CDR1 is SGHTA and CDR2 is FQGTGA. In DNA form, the CDR3 reads TGTGCCAGCAGCCCAGGGACAGGGGCCGCCGGCTATGGCTACACCTTC. It codes for CASSPGTGAAGYGYTF.

The gene calls are TRBV7-2 and TRBJ1-2, with 7 nucleotides matching TRBD1. The length of the CDR3 is 15 residues. Germline lookup yields CDR1 SGHTA and CDR2 FQGNSA. V was pared by 5 bases and J by 2 bases, with 8 bases of the junction left unmatched. The CDR3 sequence: CASSQGTAPNYGYTF. As DNA, the CDR3 is TGTGCCAGCAGCCAAGGGACAGCTCCGAACTATGGCTACACCTTC.

The chain uses TRBV30 and TRBJ1-2, with D perhaps matching TRBD1 (6 bases). Germline V gene sequence: CDR1 GTSNPN, CDR2 SVGIG (reference sequence). Trimming pared 7 bases from V and 10 bases from J, leaving 22 bases between. CDR3 length: 13 amino acids. CDR3 nucleotides: TGTGCCTCCTATAACAGGGATAGAGGCGTCTACACCTTC. As protein: CASYNRDRGVYTF.

CDR3 sequence (DNA): TGTGCCAGCAGTGAGGCAGTCCAAAATGAAAAACTGTTTTTT. Encoded protein: CASSEAVQNEKLFF. This rearrangement joins TRBV25-1 to TRBJ1-4; no clear D gene. CDR1 and CDR2 (germline): MGHDK, SYGVNS. V lost 3 bases and J 5 bases, leaving 10 bases between the germline ends. This CDR3 comprises 14 residues.

CDR3 bases: TGTGCCTGGAGCGCAGGGGGGACAGGGAACGAAAAACTGTTTTTT. Encoded protein: CAWSAGGTGNEKLFF. The rearrangement joins TRBV30 to TRBJ1-4, with 9 bases matching TRBD1. This CDR3 spans 15 amino acids. The V gene's germline CDR1 is GTSNPN and CDR2 SVGIG (reference sequence). J gave up 8 bases and V 3 bases, and 10 bases lay outside the gene matches.

The CDR3 reads CASSQDPGPRTDTQYF. The CDR3 bases are TGCGCCAGCAGCCAAGATCCAGGGCCCCGCACAGATACGCAGTATTTT. This chain links TRBV4-3 with TRBJ2-3; weak D call: TRBD1 (5 bases). The CDR3 has 16 amino acids. The germline CDR1 and CDR2 sequences are LGHNA and YSLEER. Trimming took 0 bases from V and 1 from J, leaving 11 bases between them.

The rearrangement uses TRBV5-1 and TRBJ2-5; 10 bases fit TRBD2. V was pared by 1 base and J by 2 bases, with 11 bases of the junction left unmatched. The CDR3 is 18 amino acids. Germline V gives CDR1 SGHRS, CDR2 YFSETQ. CDR3 nucleotides: TGCGCCAGCAGCTTGAAATCGGCTAGCGGGGGTCCACAAGAGACCCAGTACTTC. This translates into CASSLKSASGGPQETQYF.

The rearrangement uses TRBV19 and TRBJ1-5; 7 bases agree with TRBD1. The length of the CDR3 is 17 residues. From germline, CDR1 is LNHDA and CDR2 SQIVND (reference sequence). The V gene end was trimmed by 8 bases and the J gene end by 2 bases; junction bases not matched to a gene: 15. CDR3 nucleotide sequence: TGTGCCAGTTTGAAGGCTGACAGGGCACGGGGCAATCAGCCCCAGCATTTT. The encoded protein is CASLKADRARGNQPQHF.

This chain links TRBV6-5 with TRBJ2-7; TRBD1 is a possible D gene (6 bases). From germline, CDR1 is MNHEY and CDR2 SVGAGI. Deletions cut 6 bases from V and 2 bases from J, with 11 bases between. The CDR3 spans 13 residues. CDR3: CASRKGVPYEQYF. CDR3 bases: TGTGCCAGCAGGAAGGGGGTGCCCTACGAGCAGTACTTC.

The chain is built from TRBV5-4 and TRBJ2-1, with 11 bases that match TRBD2. The CDR3 runs 16 residues. Germline-derived CDR1 and CDR2 are SGHNT and YYREEE (reference sequence). The junction had 10 bases not matched to a gene; V was cut back by 5 bases and J by 6 bases. In DNA, the CDR3 is TGTGCCAGCAGACCTTATAGCGGGGGGGCTTTCAATGAGCAGTTCTTC. This gives the protein CASRPYSGGAFNEQFF.

The V gene is TRBV7-3, the J gene TRBJ2-5, with 14 bases lining up with TRBD2. The CDR3 covers 15 residues. The V segment lost 3 bases and the J segment 4 bases; nucleotides outside the gene matches: 1. Germline V gene data show CDR1 as SGHTA and CDR2 as FQGTGA. Here the CDR3 DNA reads TGTGCCAGCAGCTTCGGGACTAGCGGGGGAGAGACCCAGTACTTC. Protein product: CASSFGTSGGETQYF.

The chain joins TRBV6-5 to TRBJ2-7, with 10 bases lining up with TRBD2. CDR3 length: 15 residues. V shed 4 bases, J shed 4 bases, and the junction held 7 bases outside the gene matches. Per the germline V gene, CDR1 is MNHEY and CDR2 is SVGAGI. The CDR3 nucleotides read TGTGCCAGCAGTTCCTTTAGCGGGGGGTCATACGAGCAGTACTTC. It translates to CASSSFSGGSYEQYF.

The chain has TRBV5-8 and TRBJ1-5; 11 positions agree with TRBD1. Germline V gene sequence: CDR1 SGHTS, CDR2 YDEGEE. The CDR3 is 15 residues long. J was trimmed by 3 bases and V by 3 bases; bases with no gene match: 2. The CDR3 DNA reads as TGTGCCAGCAGCTCGGGACAGGGGGACAATCAGCCCCAGCATTTT. Translation gives CASSSGQGDNQPQHF.

Comments on this clone: One end of the junction does not line up with germline, which may come from a read error. The chain uses TRBV7-3 and TRBJ1-1; D ambiguous. This CDR3 comprises 15 residues. Germline CDR1 is SGHTA and CDR2 is FQGTGA. The CDR3 here is CASSPRQALNTEAFF. Written as DNA, the CDR3 is TGTGCCAGCAGCCCCCGCCAGGCGTTGAACACTGAAGCCTTCTTT.

The chain combines TRBV7-8 with TRBJ1-1; D unclear. This CDR3 region has 22 residues. Trimming cost V 2 bases and J 0 bases, with 31 bases left between them. Germline-derived CDR1 and CDR2 are SGHVS and FQNEAQ. CDR3 DNA sequence: TGTGCCAGCAGCTTAATGGTGGGAGGCAGTCAGGCACCTGAGCTAATGAACACTGAAGCTTTCTTT. This encodes CASSLMVGGSQAPELMNTEAFF.

The chain links TRBV12-5 to TRBJ1-5; 7 bases line up with TRBD1. Germline CDR1 reads LGHNT; CDR2 reads FRNRAP. The CDR3 has 14 residues. Trimming cost V 4 bases and J 1 base; bases outside gene matches: 1. CDR3 nucleotides: TGTGCTAGTGGTTCCAGGGGGAGCAATCAGCCCCAGCATTTT. Protein product: CASGSRGSNQPQHF.

The chain couples TRBV9 to TRBJ2-1; 10 bases are shared with TRBD2. Germline CDR1 SGDLS, CDR2 YYNGEE. Trimming removed 3 bases from V and 7 bases from J; junction bases left unmatched: 7. CDR3 length: 15 amino acids. The CDR3 DNA follows: TGTGCCAGCAGCGGAAGCGGGGGGGCCGCAAATGAGCAGTTCTTC. This gives the protein CASSGSGGAANEQFF.